The clone carrying this TCR beta chain was picked up a small number of times. The antigen is undetermined. The data belong to a study of long-term antiretroviral therapy in people with HIV. Overall study results and limits: No data on ART adherence, viral resistance or therapy changes. Diversity measured after ART increased yet remained under transplant donor controls.

Version v3.0 of the immunoSEQ assay was performed at survey level. Sequencing was designed to cover about 40,000-50,000 T-cell genomes in each sample. Profiled with immunoSEQ multiplex PCR; TCRdb holds only in-frame clones, not every one. The data hold under 25,000 clones, with roughly 77% observed a single time. The input for sequencing was unsorted PBMCs, taken 0.5 years after starting antiretroviral therapy. This receptor was taken from a woman aged 40 to 50 with HIV.

The DNA of the CDR3 is TGTGCCACCCGGTCCAAGAACACCGGGGAGCTGTTTTTT. As protein: CATRSKNTGELFF. The chain has TRBV5-4 and TRBJ2-2, with D unclear. V was cut by 9 bases and J by 1 base, with 10 bases left in between. This CDR3 is 13 amino acids long. CDR1 is SGHNT and CDR2 is YYREEE in the germline V gene (reference sequence).